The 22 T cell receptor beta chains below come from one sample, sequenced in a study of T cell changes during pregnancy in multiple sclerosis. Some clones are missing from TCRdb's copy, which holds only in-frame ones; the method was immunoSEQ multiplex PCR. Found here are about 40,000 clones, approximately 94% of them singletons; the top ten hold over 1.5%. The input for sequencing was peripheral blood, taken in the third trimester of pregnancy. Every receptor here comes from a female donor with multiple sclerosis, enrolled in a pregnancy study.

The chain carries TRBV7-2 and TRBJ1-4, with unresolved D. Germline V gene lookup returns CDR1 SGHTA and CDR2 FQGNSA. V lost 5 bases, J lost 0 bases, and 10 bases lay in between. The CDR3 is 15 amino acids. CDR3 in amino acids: CASSPATTTNEKLFF. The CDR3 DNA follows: TGTGCCAGCAGCCCTGCGACAACAACTAATGAAAAACTGTTTTTT. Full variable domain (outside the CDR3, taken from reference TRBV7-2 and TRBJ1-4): GAGVSQSPSNKVTEKGKDVELRCDPISGHTALYWYRQSLGQGLEFLIYFQGNSAPDKSGLPSDRFSAERTGGSVSTLTIQRTQQEDSAVYLCASSPATTTNEKLFFGSGTQLSVL.

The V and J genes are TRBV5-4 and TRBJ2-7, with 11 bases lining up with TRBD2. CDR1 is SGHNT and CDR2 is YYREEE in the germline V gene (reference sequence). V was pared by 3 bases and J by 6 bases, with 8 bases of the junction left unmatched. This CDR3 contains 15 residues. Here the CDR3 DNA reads TGTGCCAGCAGCTATATAGCGGGGGGGCCAGGCGAGCAGTACTTC. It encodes CASSYIAGGPGEQYF. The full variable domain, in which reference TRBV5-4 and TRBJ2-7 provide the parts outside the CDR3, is ETGVTQSPTHLIKTRGQQVTLRCSSQSGHNTVSWYQQALGQGPQFIFQYYREEENGRGNFPPRFSGLQFPNYSSELNVNALELDDSALYLCASSYIAGGPGEQYFGPGTRLTVT.

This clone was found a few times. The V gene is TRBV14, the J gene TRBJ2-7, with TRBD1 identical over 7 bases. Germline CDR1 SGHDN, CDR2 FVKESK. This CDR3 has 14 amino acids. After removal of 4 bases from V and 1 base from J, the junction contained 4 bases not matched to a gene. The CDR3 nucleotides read TGTGCCAGCAGCCCGGGACAGCCTTCCTACGAGCAGTACTTC. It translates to CASSPGQPSYEQYF.

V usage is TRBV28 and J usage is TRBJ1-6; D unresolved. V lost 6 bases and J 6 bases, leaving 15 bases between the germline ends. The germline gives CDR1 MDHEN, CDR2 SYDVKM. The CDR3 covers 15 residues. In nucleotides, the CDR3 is TGTGCCAGCAGCCCCCCTGTGAGAGCTAATTCACCCCTCCACTTT. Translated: CASSPPVRANSPLHF.

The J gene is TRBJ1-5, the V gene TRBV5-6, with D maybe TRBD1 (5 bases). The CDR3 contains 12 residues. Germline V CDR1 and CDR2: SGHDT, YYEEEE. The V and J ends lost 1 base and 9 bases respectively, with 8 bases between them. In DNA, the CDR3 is TGTGCCAGCAGCTTGTTCGGGGGGCCCCAGCATTTT. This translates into CASSLFGGPQHF. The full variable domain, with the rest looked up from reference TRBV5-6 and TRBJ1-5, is DAGVTQSPTHLIKTRGQQVTLRCSPKSGHDTVSWYQQALGQGPQFIFQYYEEEERQRGNFPDRFSGHQFPNYSSELNVNALLLGDSALYLCASSLFGGPQHFGDGTRLSIL.

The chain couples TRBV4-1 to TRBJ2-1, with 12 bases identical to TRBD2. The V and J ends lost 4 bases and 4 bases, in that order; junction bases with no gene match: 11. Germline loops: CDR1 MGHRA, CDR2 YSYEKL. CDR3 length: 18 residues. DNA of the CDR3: TGCGCCAGCAGCCGCGGACTAGCGGGGAGTCTATTTTACAATGAGCAGTTCTTC. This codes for CASSRGLAGSLFYNEQFF.

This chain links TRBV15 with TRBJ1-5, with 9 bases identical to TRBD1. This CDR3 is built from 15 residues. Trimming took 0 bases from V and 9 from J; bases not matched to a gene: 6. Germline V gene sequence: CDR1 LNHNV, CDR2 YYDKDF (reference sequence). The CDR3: CATSRDTGGSRPQHF. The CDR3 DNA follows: TGTGCCACCAGCAGAGACACAGGGGGCAGCCGGCCCCAGCATTTT.

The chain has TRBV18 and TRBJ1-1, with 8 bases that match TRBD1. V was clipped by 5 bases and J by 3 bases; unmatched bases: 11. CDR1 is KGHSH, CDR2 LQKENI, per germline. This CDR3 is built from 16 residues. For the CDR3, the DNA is TGTGCCAGCTCAACGCCGGTATCGGACAGGGACACTGAAGCTTTCTTT. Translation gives CASSTPVSDRDTEAFF.

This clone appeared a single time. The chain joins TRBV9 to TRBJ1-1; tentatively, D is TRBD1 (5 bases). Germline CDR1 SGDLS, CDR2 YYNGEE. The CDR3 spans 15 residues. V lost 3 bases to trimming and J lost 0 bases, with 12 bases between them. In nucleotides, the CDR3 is TGTGCCAGCAGCGCCGGAGACAGCTTGAACACTGAAGCTTTCTTT. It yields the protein CASSAGDSLNTEAFF.

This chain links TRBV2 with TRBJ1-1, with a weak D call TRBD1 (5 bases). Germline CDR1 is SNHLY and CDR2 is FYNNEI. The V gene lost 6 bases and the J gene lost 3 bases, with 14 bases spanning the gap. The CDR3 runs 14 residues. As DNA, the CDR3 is TGTGCCAGCAGCAGAAGGCAGGGTGACACTGAAGCTTTCTTT. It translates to CASSRRQGDTEAFF.

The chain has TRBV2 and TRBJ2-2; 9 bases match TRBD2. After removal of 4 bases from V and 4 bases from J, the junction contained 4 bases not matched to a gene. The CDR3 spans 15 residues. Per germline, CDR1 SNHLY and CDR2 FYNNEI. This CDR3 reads CASSVSGRPTGELFF. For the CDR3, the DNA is TGTGCCAGCAGTGTCAGCGGGAGGCCCACCGGGGAGCTGTTTTTT.

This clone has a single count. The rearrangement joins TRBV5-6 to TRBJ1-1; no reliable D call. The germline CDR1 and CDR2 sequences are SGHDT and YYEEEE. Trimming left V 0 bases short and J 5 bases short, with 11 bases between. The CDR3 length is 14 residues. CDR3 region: CASSLAPGGTEAFF. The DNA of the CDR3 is TGTGCCAGCAGCTTGGCCCCGGGAGGGACTGAAGCTTTCTTT.

CDR3 DNA sequence: TGCGCCAGCAGCTTGGTTCCAGGGGTAGACTACGAGCAGTACTTC. This gives the protein CASSLVPGVDYEQYF. The chain is built from TRBV5-1 and TRBJ2-7, with D maybe TRBD1 (6 bases). V lost 0 bases and J 3 bases, leaving 13 bases between the germline ends. The CDR3 consists of 15 residues. CDR1 and CDR2 (germline): SGHRS, YFSETQ.

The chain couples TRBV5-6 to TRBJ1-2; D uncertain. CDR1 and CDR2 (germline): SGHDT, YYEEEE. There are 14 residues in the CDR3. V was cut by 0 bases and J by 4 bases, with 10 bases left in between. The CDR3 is CASSLGALSYGYTF. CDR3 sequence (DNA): TGTGCCAGCAGCTTGGGGGCCCTTTCCTATGGCTACACCTTC.

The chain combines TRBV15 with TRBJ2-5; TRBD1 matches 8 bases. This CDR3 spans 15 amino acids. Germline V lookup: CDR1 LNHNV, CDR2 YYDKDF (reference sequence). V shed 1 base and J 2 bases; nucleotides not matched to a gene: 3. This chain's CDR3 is CATSRAGQGQETQYF. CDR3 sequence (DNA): TGTGCCACCAGCAGAGCCGGACAGGGTCAAGAGACCCAGTACTTC. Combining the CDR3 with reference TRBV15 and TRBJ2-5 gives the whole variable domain DAMVIQNPRYQVTQFGKPVTLSCSQTLNHNVMYWYQQKSSQAPKLLFHYYDKDFNNEADTPDNFQSRRPNTSFCFLDIRSPGLGDTAMYLCATSRAGQGQETQYFGPGTRLLVL.

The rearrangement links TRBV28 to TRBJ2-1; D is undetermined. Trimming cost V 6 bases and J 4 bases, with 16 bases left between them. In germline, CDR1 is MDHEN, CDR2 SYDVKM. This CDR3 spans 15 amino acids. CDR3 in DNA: TGTGCCAGCAGAACCCGGTGGAGTTCTTACAATGAGCAGTTCTTC. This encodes CASRTRWSSYNEQFF.

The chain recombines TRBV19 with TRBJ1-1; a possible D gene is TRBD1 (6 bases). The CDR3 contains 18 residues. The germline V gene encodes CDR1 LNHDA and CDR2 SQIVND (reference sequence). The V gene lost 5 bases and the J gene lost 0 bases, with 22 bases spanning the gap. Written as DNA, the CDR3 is TGTGCCAGTAGTCCCCCTGAAACAGGGTATCGGGTGAACACTGAAGCTTTCTTT. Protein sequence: CASSPPETGYRVNTEAFF.

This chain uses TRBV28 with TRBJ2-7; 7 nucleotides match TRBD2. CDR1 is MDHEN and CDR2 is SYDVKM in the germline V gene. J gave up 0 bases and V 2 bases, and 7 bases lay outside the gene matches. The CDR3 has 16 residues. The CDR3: CASSLGERGYSYEQYF. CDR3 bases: TGTGCCAGCAGTTTAGGGGAGCGGGGATACTCCTACGAGCAGTACTTC.

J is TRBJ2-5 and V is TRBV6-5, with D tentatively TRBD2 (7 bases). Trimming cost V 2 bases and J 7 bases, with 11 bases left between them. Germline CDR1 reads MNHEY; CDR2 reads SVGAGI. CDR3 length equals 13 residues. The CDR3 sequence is CASSYMRGGTQYF. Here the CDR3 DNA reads TGTGCCAGCAGTTACATGAGGGGGGGGACCCAGTACTTC.

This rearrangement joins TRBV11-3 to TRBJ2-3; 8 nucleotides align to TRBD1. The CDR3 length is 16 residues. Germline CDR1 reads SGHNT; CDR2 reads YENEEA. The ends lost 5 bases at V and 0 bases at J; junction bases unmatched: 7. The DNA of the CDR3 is TGTGCCAGCAGCCCGAAGACAGGGGTCAGCACAGATACGCAGTATTTT. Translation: CASSPKTGVSTDTQYF.

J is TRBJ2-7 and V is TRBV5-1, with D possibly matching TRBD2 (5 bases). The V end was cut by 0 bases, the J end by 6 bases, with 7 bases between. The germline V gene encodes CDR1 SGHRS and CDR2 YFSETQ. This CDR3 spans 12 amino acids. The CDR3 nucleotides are TGCGCCAGCAGCTTGGCTGGGAGCGAGCAGTACTTC. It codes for CASSLAGSEQYF.

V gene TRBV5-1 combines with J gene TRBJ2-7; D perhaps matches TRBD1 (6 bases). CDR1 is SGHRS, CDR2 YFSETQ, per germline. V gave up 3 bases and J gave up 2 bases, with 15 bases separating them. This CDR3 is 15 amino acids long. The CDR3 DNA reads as TGCGCCAGCAGCTCGGAGTTAGGGGGAGCCTACGAGCAGTACTTC. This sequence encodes CASSSELGGAYEQYF.